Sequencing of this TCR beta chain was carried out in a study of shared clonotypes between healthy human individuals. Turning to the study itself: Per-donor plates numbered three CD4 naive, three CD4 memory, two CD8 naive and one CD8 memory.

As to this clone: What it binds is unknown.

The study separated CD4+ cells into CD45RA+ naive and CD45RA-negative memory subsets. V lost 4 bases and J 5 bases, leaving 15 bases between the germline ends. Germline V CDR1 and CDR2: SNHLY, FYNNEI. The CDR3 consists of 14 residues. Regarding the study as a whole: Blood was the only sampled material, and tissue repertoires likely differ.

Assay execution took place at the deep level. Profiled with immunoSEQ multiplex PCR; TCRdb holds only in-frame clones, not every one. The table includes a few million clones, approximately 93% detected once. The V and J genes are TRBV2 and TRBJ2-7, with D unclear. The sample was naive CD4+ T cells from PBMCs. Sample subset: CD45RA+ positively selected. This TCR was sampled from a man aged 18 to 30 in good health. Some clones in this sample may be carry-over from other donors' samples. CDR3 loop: CASSAQWQIHEQYF. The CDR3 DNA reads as TGTGCCAGCAGTGCCCAGTGGCAGATCCACGAGCAGTACTTC.